This note documents a single T cell receptor (beta chain) sequence. Its antigen is unknown. Base qualities are missing; no much larger clone stands one base away. TCRB and TCRAD loci were amplified from a standardized quantity of quality-controlled genomic DNA using the immunoSEQ multiplex PCR assay. The amplicons covered the V(D)J region and were long enough to include the CDR3 and to identify the V and J genes. Amplicon sequencing was performed on an Illumina platform through the commercial immunoSEQ service. In the source study's methods: Corrections for primer bias and sequencing errors followed previously described methods, while TCRAD and TCRB definitions were based on the IMGT database. The repertoires were analysed using immunoSEQ Analyzer 3.0 and VDJTools for basic statistics, V/J segment usage, diversity estimates, rarefaction and pairwise overlap. Diversity was estimated using the Chao1, ChaoE, Efron-Thisted, Shannon and inverse Simpson indices, and was also estimated on datasets down-sampled to the size of the smallest sample. For repertoire overlap, CDR3 nucleotide sequence, V gene and J gene had to match strictly, and clustering was done by Jaccard-based multidimensional scaling. TCRdb carries this immuneACCESS record with in-frame sequences only. Its versions omit some clonotypes, under half of them owing to an unresolved V gene in the studies checked, with the rest unexplained. D and trimming were read from the DNA, whereas the V and J calls and clone size are those reported in that table. The sample table shows under 70,000 clones, and around 94% are seen once. Clones ranked in the top ten supply roughly 5.6% of the sample.

These data originate in a study of human thymus T cells (dated by TCRdb to 2020 to 2022). About the investigation overall: TCR alpha and beta repertoires from under 10 infant thymus samples and four related peripheral blood samples were characterized in the study. The cohort included several male and two female infants, with donor ages spanning 7 to 244 days. Points the paper makes about the study in general: On average, thymus samples yielded about 730,000 unique TCRB clonotypes, whereas blood samples yielded 75,000 to 95,000. V and J gene segment usage appeared biased in both thymic and peripheral blood repertoires.

Donors were immunologically healthy infants undergoing open corrective cardiac surgery for congenital heart defects in Finland. During surgery, a small roughly 0.5-1 mL aliquot of peripheral blood was collected from four of the eight donors. Instead of starting from a fixed cell number, genomic DNA extraction from blood samples used all available leukocytes. ACK lysis buffer was used to remove erythrocytes from blood, and the leukocytes were stored at -70 degrees C as pellets. A QIAsymphony instrument was used to extract genomic DNA from frozen cell pellets. From its cysteine to its phenylalanine, the CDR3 spans 17 amino acids. Here the CDR3 DNA is all that survives: 51 bases in frame from base 1. V is reduced by 8 bases and J by 0 bases, leaving a spacing of 20 bases between them. The germline V gene sets CDR1 to MDHEN and CDR2 to SYDVKM.

The source material was blood. This TCR was recovered from a boy under two years old with a congenital heart defect but otherwise immunologically healthy. This sequence uses TRBV28 and TRBJ1-3; too little of a D gene remains to name it. The CDR3 region: CASSKPPLVSSGNTIYF. The DNA reads TGTGCCAGCTCAAAACCCCCCTTGGTGAGCTCTGGAAACACCATATATTTT. The CDR3, completed at both ends by the reference TRBV28 and TRBJ1-3 genes, gives the full variable domain DVKVTQSSRYLVKRTGEKVFLECVQDMDHENMFWYRQDPGLGLRLIYFSYDVKMKEKGDIPEGYSVSREKKERFSLILESASTNQTSMYLCASSKPPLVSSGNTIYFGEGSWLTVV.